This entry features one T cell receptor beta chain sequence. 5'RACE employing 10-nucleotide random UMIs yielded the cDNA. TCRdb re-analysed the 5' RACE reads in MiXCR, keeping a single row per CDR3 protein. The data show 48,000 or so distinct CDR3 sequences, about a tenth seen once. This record belongs to a study of neurological immune-mediated disorders. In germline, CDR1 is SGHAT, CDR2 FQNNGV. The ends were cut back, 2 bases at V and 3 bases at J, with 5 bases in the middle. The CDR3 length is 14 residues. This receptor was identified in a woman aged 40 to 50 with HTLV-1-associated myelopathy (HAM/TSP). This chain connects TRBV11-2 to TRBJ1-6; no clear D gene. Input material: PBMCs. The CDR3 region has the DNA TGTGCCAGCAGCTTAAAGGGCTATAATTCACCCCTCCACTTT. Translation gives CASSLKGYNSPLHF.